This passage covers 7 T cell receptor beta chains from one sample sequenced in a study of a mutant IDH1 vaccine in newly diagnosed glioma. Using immunoSEQ multiplex PCR, the repertoire was profiled, and TCRdb retains in-frame clones only, with some absent. The sample lists some 30,000 clones, nearly 90% occurring once. The antigens for these receptors are not known. Time point indicated: week 11, during vaccination. A single vaccine dose contained 300 ug of mutant IDH1 20-mer peptide, and topical imiquimod was used with it. The sample here was PBMCs, taken from a glioma patient whose treatment included an IDH1 peptide vaccine. The receptors shown here come from a man younger than 35 with glioma.

V is TRBV10-3 and J is TRBJ2-3; 15 bases map to TRBD2. This CDR3 contains 18 residues. J lost 4 bases, V lost 6 bases, and 11 bases had no gene match. Germline CDR1 is ENHRY and CDR2 is SYGVKD. CDR3 bases: TGTGCCATCAGCCCGGGACTAGCGGGAGGTTGGGGACCAGATACGCAGTATTTT. It specifies CAISPGLAGGWGPDTQYF.

The chain links TRBV5-1 to TRBJ2-7; D is perhaps TRBD1 (5 bases). CDR1 is SGHRS and CDR2 is YFSETQ in the germline V gene. The CDR3 runs to 13 residues. With 4 bases removed from V and 5 bases from J, the gap between germline ends came to 13 bases. The CDR3 DNA follows: TGCGCCAGCAGCGTCGACAGCCCCCACGAGCAGTACTTC. This translates into CASSVDSPHEQYF.

This clone was detected only a few times. The chain is built from TRBV15 and TRBJ2-2, with 7 bases that match TRBD1. This CDR3 has 15 residues. Germline V gene lookup returns CDR1 LNHNV and CDR2 YYDKDF (reference sequence). J lost 5 bases, V lost 4 bases, and 7 bases had no gene match. CDR3 sequence reads: CATSKGQGVTGELFF. CDR3 sequence (DNA): TGTGCCACCAGCAAGGGGCAGGGGGTAACCGGGGAGCTGTTTTTT.

The chain links TRBV6-6 to TRBJ1-1, with D uncertain. V dropped 6 bases and J dropped 5 bases, with 10 bases sitting between them. The germline CDR1 and CDR2 sequences are MNHNY and SVGAGI (reference sequence). The CDR3 runs 12 residues. The CDR3 DNA reads as TGTGCCAGCAGCCCGGGGAAGACTGAAGCTTTCTTT. Residues: CASSPGKTEAFF.

The chain carries TRBV14 and TRBJ2-1; 8 positions agree with TRBD2. The junction had 12 bases not matched to a gene; V was cut back by 4 bases and J by 7 bases. The CDR3 has 16 amino acids. Germline CDR1 SGHDN, CDR2 FVKESK. Here the CDR3 reads CASSLRVLAGYNEQFF. The CDR3 nucleotides are TGTGCCAGCAGCCTTAGGGTTTTAGCGGGATATAATGAGCAGTTCTTC.

The chain employs TRBV16 and TRBJ1-2, with D possibly matching TRBD1 (6 bases). V lost 7 bases, J lost 5 bases, and 26 bases lay in between. Germline lookup yields CDR1 KGHSY and CDR2 FQNENV. The CDR3 consists of 17 residues. CDR3 in DNA: TGTGCCAGCAACGGACAGAGACAGCCACGGGGACTATATGGCTACACCTTC. As protein: CASNGQRQPRGLYGYTF.

V is TRBV2 and J is TRBJ2-5, with 11 bases that match TRBD2. The CDR3 length is 17 residues. With 3 bases clipped from V and 3 bases from J, the junction kept 9 bases outside the gene matches. Germline V gene data show CDR1 as SNHLY and CDR2 as FYNNEI. The DNA for the CDR3 is TGTGCCAGCAGTGACAGGGGCGGACTAGCGGGCGAAGAGACCCAGTACTTC. Amino acids: CASSDRGGLAGEETQYF.